Below are 20 T cell receptor beta chains sequenced from a single sample in a study of control samples from healthy donors and cancer patients. Clones were read by immunoSEQ multiplex PCR, and TCRdb kept only the in-frame ones, dropping some. The table records around 50,000 clones, about 95% of them present only once. Sequencing was carried out using blood. The source is a man under 40 in good health.

Only one count was recorded for this clone. The rearrangement uses TRBV28 and TRBJ1-5, with a possible D match to TRBD1 (6 bases). The V end lost 3 bases, the J end lost 1 base, and 13 bases lay between the germline ends. This CDR3 region has 16 residues. CDR1 is MDHEN and CDR2 is SYDVKM in the germline V gene. This CDR3 reads CASSFSGTSSNQPQHF. The CDR3 DNA reads as TGTGCCAGCAGTTTCTCCGGGACATCCAGCAATCAGCCCCAGCATTTT. The whole variable domain, filled in from reference TRBV28 and TRBJ1-5, reads DVKVTQSSRYLVKRTGEKVFLECVQDMDHENMFWYRQDPGLGLRLIYFSYDVKMKEKGDIPEGYSVSREKKERFSLILESASTNQTSMYLCASSFSGTSSNQPQHFGDGTRLSIL.

For the CDR3, the DNA is TGTGCCAGCAGTCCTTCTCAGCGGCAGCCCCAGCATTTT. This codes for CASSPSQRQPQHF. J is TRBJ1-5 and V is TRBV27, with no clear D. Germline-derived CDR1 and CDR2 are MNHEY and SMNVEV (reference sequence). The CDR3 spans 13 residues. Trimming left V 5 bases short and J 7 bases short, with 12 bases between.

The chain uses TRBV14 and TRBJ1-3; D is ambiguous. This CDR3 is 15 amino acids long. V lost 1 base, J lost 0 bases, and 7 bases lay in between. Germline lookup yields CDR1 SGHDN and CDR2 FVKESK. The CDR3 loop is CASSQGVGSGNTIYF. CDR3 sequence (DNA): TGTGCCAGCAGCCAAGGGGTCGGCTCTGGAAACACCATATATTTT.

A single count supports this clone. The V gene is TRBV6-6, the J gene TRBJ1-6; D is unclear. Trimming cost V 2 bases and J 3 bases, with 11 bases left between them. The CDR3 totals 16 residues. Germline values: CDR1 MNHNY, CDR2 SVGAGI (reference sequence). Written as DNA, the CDR3 is TGTGCCAGCAGTTACATCCAGGCCCTCTATAATTCACCCCTCCACTTT. Protein sequence: CASSYIQALYNSPLHF.

This clone was recorded only once. This chain connects TRBV7-2 to TRBJ2-7, with D perhaps given as TRBD1 or TRBD2 (5 bases each). The CDR3 is 15 amino acids. Germline CDR1 reads SGHTA; CDR2 reads FQGNSA. Trimming left V 3 bases short and J 1 base short, with 13 bases between. CDR3 in DNA: TGTGCCAGCAGCTTGGCCGGGACCACTTCCTACGAGCAGTACTTC. It translates to CASSLAGTTSYEQYF.

This sequence joins TRBV12-3 or TRBV12-4 and TRBJ1-2; D possibly corresponds to TRBD1 (5 bases). CDR3 size: 13 residues. V was shortened by 1 base and J by 4 bases, with 7 bases between the two germline ends. CDR3 in amino acids: CASSLVGTYGYTF. The CDR3 region has the DNA TGTGCCAGCAGTTTAGTCGGGACCTATGGCTACACCTTC.

The chain combines TRBV18 with TRBJ2-5; maybe TRBD1 (6 bases). The CDR3 contains 16 residues. V lost 3 bases and J lost 1, with 15 bases in between. From germline, CDR1 is KGHSH and CDR2 LQKENI. This chain's CDR3 is CASSPTLTGSQETQYF. The DNA of the CDR3 is TGTGCCAGCTCACCTACTTTAACAGGGAGCCAAGAGACCCAGTACTTC.

This rearrangement joins TRBV5-1 to TRBJ2-3; the match to TRBD2 covers 11 bases. The CDR3 length is 17 residues. Germline V gene lookup returns CDR1 SGHRS and CDR2 YFSETQ. The V gene end was trimmed by 1 base and the J gene end by 5 bases; junction bases not matched to a gene: 9. CDR3 sequence (DNA): TGCGCCAGCAGCTTGAGGGTAGCGGGAGGGCTTGGAGATACGCAGTATTTT. Residues: CASSLRVAGGLGDTQYF.

This sequence joins TRBV11-2 and TRBJ1-1; possible D gene TRBD1, 5 bases. V shed 5 bases and J shed 0 bases, with 16 bases lying between them. From germline, CDR1 is SGHAT and CDR2 FQNNGV. The length of the CDR3 is 16 residues. DNA for the CDR3: TGTGCCAGCAGCCCCCCGGGGGTGGGCATGAACACTGAAGCTTTCTTT. Translating it yields CASSPPGVGMNTEAFF.

J is TRBJ2-2 and V is TRBV27; D may match TRBD1 or TRBD2 (5 bases each). Germline CDR1 reads MNHEY; CDR2 reads SMNVEV (reference sequence). This CDR3 contains 13 residues. Trimming left V 6 bases short and J 3 bases short, with 8 bases between. The CDR3 sequence is CASSQGDTGELFF. CDR3 in DNA: TGTGCCAGCAGCCAGGGAGACACCGGGGAGCTGTTTTTT.

The rearrangement joins TRBV24-1 to TRBJ2-1; 16 bases line up with TRBD2. This CDR3 is built from 15 residues. J gave up 10 bases and V 6 bases, and 5 bases lay outside the gene matches. Germline loops: CDR1 KGHDR, CDR2 SFDVKD. The CDR3 region is CATSTGTSGRDEQFF. As DNA, the CDR3 is TGTGCCACCAGTACAGGGACTAGCGGGAGGGACGAGCAGTTCTTC.

The rearrangement joins TRBV27 to TRBJ2-2; D gene unclear. The CDR3 is 12 residues long. V lost 3 bases to trimming and J lost 7 bases, with 6 bases between them. Germline V gene lookup returns CDR1 MNHEY and CDR2 SMNVEV (reference sequence). The CDR3: CASSFGFGELFF. The CDR3 region has the DNA TGTGCCAGCAGTTTCGGTTTCGGGGAGCTGTTTTTT.

The chain is built from TRBV2 and TRBJ2-7; perhaps TRBD2 as D (5 bases). This CDR3 is built from 12 residues. Germline V gene sequence: CDR1 SNHLY, CDR2 FYNNEI. Between the trimmed V and J ends, which lost 8 bases and 9 bases, there was a span of 17 bases. As DNA, the CDR3 is TGTGCCAGCCTGGACGGCACTAGGACGCAGTACTTC. Encoded protein: CASLDGTRTQYF.

For the CDR3, the DNA is TGTGCCAGCAGCTTTGGGACAGGGAACACTGAAGCTTTCTTT. Its translation is CASSFGTGNTEAFF. The V call is TRBV13, the J call TRBJ1-1; 8 positions match TRBD1. The J segment lost 1 base and the V segment lost 3 bases, leaving 1 base of the junction unmatched. CDR1 is PRHDT, CDR2 FYEKMQ, per germline (reference sequence). The CDR3 length is 14 residues.

The chain is built from TRBV5-1 and TRBJ2-7; 8 bases map to TRBD1. Per germline, CDR1 SGHRS and CDR2 YFSETQ. The CDR3 loop spans 14 amino acids. The V and J ends lost 4 bases and 5 bases, in that order; junction bases with no gene match: 8. CDR3 in amino acids: CASSQGQGADEQYF. DNA for the CDR3: TGCGCCAGCAGCCAGGGGCAGGGGGCGGACGAGCAGTACTTC.

The rearrangement uses TRBV19 and TRBJ2-1, with D perhaps TRBD1 (6 bases). V was trimmed by 2 bases and J by 6 bases, leaving 23 bases between them. This CDR3 comprises 18 residues. CDR1 and CDR2 from the germline V gene are LNHDA and SQIVND (reference sequence). The chain's CDR3 is CASSIRGIGGLAVNEQFF. The CDR3 region has the DNA TGTGCCAGTAGTATAAGGGGGATTGGCGGGCTCGCCGTCAATGAGCAGTTCTTC.

The rearrangement links TRBV7-2 to TRBJ2-7; 9 bases agree with TRBD1. The germline V gene has CDR1 SGHTA and CDR2 FQGNSA. The J segment lost 0 bases and the V segment lost 6 bases, leaving 3 bases of the junction unmatched. The CDR3 is 14 amino acids. The CDR3 region has the DNA TGTGCCAGCAGTAGACAGGGGGTCTCCTACGAGCAGTACTTC. Its translation: CASSRQGVSYEQYF. Full variable domain (rest looked up from reference TRBV7-2 and TRBJ2-7): GAGVSQSPSNKVTEKGKDVELRCDPISGHTALYWYRQSLGQGLEFLIYFQGNSAPDKSGLPSDRFSAERTGGSVSTLTIQRTQQEDSAVYLCASSRQGVSYEQYFGPGTRLTVT.

V gene TRBV5-4 combines with J gene TRBJ1-1; maybe TRBD1 (6 bases). The germline V gene has CDR1 SGHNT and CDR2 YYREEE (reference sequence). The CDR3 runs to 15 residues. With 0 bases removed from V and 5 bases from J, the gap between germline ends came to 14 bases. This chain's CDR3 is CASSLAGGRGTEAFF. CDR3 bases: TGTGCCAGCAGCTTGGCCGGGGGGCGAGGGACTGAAGCTTTCTTT.

The rearrangement links TRBV28 to TRBJ1-5; 7 bases are a match to TRBD1. The length of the CDR3 is 15 residues. With 6 bases clipped from V and 7 bases from J, the junction kept 12 bases outside the gene matches. The germline V gene has CDR1 MDHEN and CDR2 SYDVKM. The CDR3, as DNA: TGTGCCAGCAGCTCTCCGGGACAGTCTTACCAGCCCCAGCATTTT. The encoded protein is CASSSPGQSYQPQHF.

The rearrangement joins TRBV6-5 to TRBJ2-5; 8 bases are shared with TRBD2. The CDR3 sequence is 15 residues long. V shed 4 bases, J shed 5 bases, and the junction held 9 bases outside the gene matches. Germline V gives CDR1 MNHEY, CDR2 SVGAGI. The CDR3: CASSSTKRGRETQYF. In DNA form, the CDR3 reads TGTGCCAGCAGTTCAACGAAGCGGGGGCGGGAGACCCAGTACTTC.